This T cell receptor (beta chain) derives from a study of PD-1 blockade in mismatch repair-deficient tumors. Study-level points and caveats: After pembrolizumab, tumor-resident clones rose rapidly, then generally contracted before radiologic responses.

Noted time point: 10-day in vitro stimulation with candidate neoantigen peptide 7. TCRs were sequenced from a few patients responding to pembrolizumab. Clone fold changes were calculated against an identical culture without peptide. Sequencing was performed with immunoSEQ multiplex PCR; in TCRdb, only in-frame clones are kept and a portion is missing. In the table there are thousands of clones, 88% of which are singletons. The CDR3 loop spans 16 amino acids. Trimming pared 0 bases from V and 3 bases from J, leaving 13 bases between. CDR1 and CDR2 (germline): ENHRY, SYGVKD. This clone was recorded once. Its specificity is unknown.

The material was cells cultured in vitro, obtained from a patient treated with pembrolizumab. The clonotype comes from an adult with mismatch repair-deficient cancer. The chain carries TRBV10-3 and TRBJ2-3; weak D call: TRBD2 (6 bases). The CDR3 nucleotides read TGTGCCATCAGTGAGTCTGTTAGGGGAGGAACAGATACGCAGTATTTT. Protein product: CAISESVRGGTDTQYF.